This passage covers 17 T cell receptor beta chains from one sample sequenced in a study of blood T cell repertoires in COVID-19. Some clones are missing from TCRdb's copy, which holds only in-frame ones; the method was immunoSEQ multiplex PCR. The sample contains 200,000 or so clones, 79% of which appear only once. Sequenced sample: peripheral blood. These receptors were taken from a man in his sixties with active or convalescent COVID-19.

The genes are TRBV27 and TRBJ2-1, with 11 bases that match TRBD2. After removal of 8 bases from V and 4 bases from J, the junction contained 7 bases not matched to a gene. The CDR3 is 15 amino acids. Germline CDR1 is MNHEY and CDR2 is SMNVEV (reference sequence). The CDR3 loop is CASRPRTSGYNEQFF. As DNA, the CDR3 is TGTGCCAGCCGACCTCGGACTAGCGGGTACAATGAGCAGTTCTTC.

The rearrangement joins TRBV12-3 or TRBV12-4 to TRBJ2-3, with TRBD1 matching 8 bases. The CDR3 is made up of 12 amino acids. Trimming removed 4 bases from V and 6 bases from J; junction bases left unmatched: 0. The CDR3 region has the DNA TGTGCCAGCAGTTGGACAGGGGATACGCAGTATTTT. This encodes CASSWTGDTQYF.

The V gene is TRBV29-1, the J gene TRBJ2-7, with TRBD2 matching over 10 bases. The trim removed 7 bases at V and 4 bases at J, leaving 7 bases unmatched. Germline-derived CDR1 and CDR2 are SQVTM and ANQGSEA. This CDR3 has 13 residues. CDR3 in DNA: TGCAGCGCACAATCTAGCGGGAGTTACGAGCAGTACTTC. Protein: CSAQSSGSYEQYF.

V is TRBV4-3 and J is TRBJ2-2; perhaps TRBD1 as D (6 bases). The length of the CDR3 is 16 residues. Germline V lookup: CDR1 LGHNA, CDR2 YSLEER. The V gene lost 0 bases and the J gene lost 5 bases, with 13 bases spanning the gap. The CDR3 bases are TGCGCCAGCAGCCAAGATGTGAGGACAGTTACCGGGGAGCTGTTTTTT. Its translation: CASSQDVRTVTGELFF.

The chain recombines TRBV7-9 with TRBJ2-7, with D maybe TRBD1 (6 bases). Trimming shortened V by 0 bases and J by 2 bases, and 14 bases separated the two germline ends. Germline CDR1 reads SEHNR; CDR2 reads FQNEAQ (reference sequence). The CDR3 length is 16 residues. CDR3 sequence (DNA): TGTGCCAGCAGCTTAGCGTTGGGGGCGTTCACCTACGAGCAGTACTTC. Translated, it gives CASSLALGAFTYEQYF.

The V call is TRBV5-4, the J call TRBJ2-3; 9 positions match TRBD2. Germline V gene sequence: CDR1 SGHNT, CDR2 YYREEE (reference sequence). There are 14 residues in the CDR3. J was trimmed by 3 bases and V by 2 bases; bases with no gene match: 1. This CDR3 is CASSFSGSTDTQYF. The CDR3 DNA is TGTGCCAGCAGCTTTAGCGGGAGTACAGATACGCAGTATTTT.

V and J are TRBV20-1 and TRBJ2-3; TRBD2 agrees at 9 bases. V was pared by 3 bases and J by 6 bases, with 7 bases of the junction left unmatched. Per the germline V gene, CDR1 is DFQATT and CDR2 is SNEGSKA (reference sequence). The CDR3 loop spans 14 amino acids. CDR3 sequence reads: CSASSLAGPDTQYF. Here the CDR3 DNA reads TGCAGTGCTAGTAGTCTAGCGGGGCCCGATACGCAGTATTTT.

In this sample, this clone turned up a few times. The rearrangement links TRBV19 to TRBJ1-5; D gene uncertain. The CDR3 consists of 15 residues. V shed 3 bases and J shed 2 bases, with 11 bases lying between them. Germline V gene lookup returns CDR1 LNHDA and CDR2 SQIVND (reference sequence). CDR3 bases: TGTGCCAGTAGTATGGAGGCCGGGGGCAATCAGCCCCAGCATTTT. Its translation is CASSMEAGGNQPQHF.

The CDR3 nucleotides are TGCGCCAGCAGCCTGGACAGCTCGAATTCACCCCTCCACTTT. The encoded protein is CASSLDSSNSPLHF. V and J are TRBV5-1 and TRBJ1-6, with D perhaps matching TRBD1 (6 bases). V lost 4 bases and J 7 bases, leaving 12 bases between the germline ends. Per germline, CDR1 SGHRS and CDR2 YFSETQ. The CDR3 runs 14 residues.

CDR3 nucleotide sequence: TGTGCCAGTAGTATGGGGCGGACGGCTTTCTTT. Encoded protein: CASSMGRTAFF. The rearrangement joins TRBV19 to TRBJ1-1; possible D gene TRBD1, 5 bases. Trimming stripped 3 bases from V and 11 bases from J, with 10 bases between. The CDR3 is 11 residues long. Germline CDR1 LNHDA, CDR2 SQIVND (reference sequence).

This clone was counted between two and nine times. The chain couples TRBV28 to TRBJ1-5; tentative D call: TRBD1 (5 bases). Trimming cost V 7 bases and J 6 bases, with 16 bases left between them. The CDR3 covers 14 residues. Germline V gives CDR1 MDHEN, CDR2 SYDVKM. The CDR3 nucleotides are TGTGCCAGCATTCCAGGGCTTTCAGGTCAGCCCCAGCATTTT. Encoded protein: CASIPGLSGQPQHF. The full variable domain, completed using reference TRBV28 and TRBJ1-5, is DVKVTQSSRYLVKRTGEKVFLECVQDMDHENMFWYRQDPGLGLRLIYFSYDVKMKEKGDIPEGYSVSREKKERFSLILESASTNQTSMYLCASIPGLSGQPQHFGDGTRLSIL.

The chain links TRBV5-8 to TRBJ2-1; 12 bases line up with TRBD2. Trimming removed 2 bases from V and 7 bases from J; junction bases left unmatched: 7. The CDR3 runs to 16 residues. Per the germline V gene, CDR1 is SGHTS and CDR2 is YDEGEE. CDR3: CASSFRGTSGLNEQFF. The CDR3 nucleotides read TGTGCCAGCAGCTTCCGAGGGACTAGCGGGCTGAATGAGCAGTTCTTC.

The chain is built from TRBV19 and TRBJ2-2; D gene unclear. The CDR3 contains 12 residues. The V and J ends lost 11 bases and 8 bases respectively, with 15 bases between them. Germline-derived CDR1 and CDR2 are LNHDA and SQIVND (reference sequence). CDR3 region: CAREDSAGELFF. The CDR3 DNA follows: TGTGCCCGAGAGGATAGTGCGGGGGAGCTGTTTTTT.

The chain has TRBV5-1 and TRBJ2-1; the D gene is possibly TRBD2 (5 bases). Germline-derived CDR1 and CDR2 are SGHRS and YFSETQ. The CDR3 length is 15 residues. The V gene lost 1 base and the J gene lost 0 bases, with 8 bases spanning the gap. The CDR3 is CASSLSRGSYNEQFF. As DNA, the CDR3 is TGCGCCAGCAGCTTGTCCCGGGGCTCCTACAATGAGCAGTTCTTC.

The sample holds many counts of this clone. The chain is built from TRBV10-1 and TRBJ2-7; maybe TRBD2 (6 bases). Germline V gene lookup returns CDR1 WNHNN and CDR2 SYGVQD (reference sequence). This CDR3 is 16 amino acids long. With 2 bases removed from V and 0 bases from J, the gap between germline ends came to 14 bases. The CDR3 DNA reads as TGCGCCAGCAGTGAGAGTAGGGACTCTTTCTCCTACGAGCAGTACTTC. Its translation: CASSESRDSFSYEQYF.

V is TRBV6-1 and J is TRBJ2-2; D ambiguous. Trimming pared 2 bases from V and 5 bases from J, leaving 6 bases between. CDR1 is MNHNS and CDR2 is SASEGT in the germline V gene. CDR3 size: 13 residues. Written as DNA, the CDR3 is TGTGCCAGCAGTGAAATACAGACCGGGGAGCTGTTTTTT. Encoded protein: CASSEIQTGELFF.

The rearrangement uses TRBV3-1 (or the pseudogene TRBV3-2) and TRBJ2-7; 10 positions match TRBD2. The CDR3 consists of 16 residues. Germline CDR1 LGHDT, CDR2 YNNKEL (reference sequence). The J segment lost 2 bases and the V segment lost 3 bases, leaving 7 bases of the junction unmatched. The CDR3 DNA is TGTGCCAGCAGCCACGAAACTAGCGGGAAGGCCTACGAGCAGTACTTC. It is translated as CASSHETSGKAYEQYF.